This T cell receptor beta chain was sequenced for a study of vaccination effects on CD4 cells after COVID-19. Sequencing followed a ViraFEST assay step that expanded antigen-specific CD4+ T cells with viral peptide pools. Investigators separated out CD4+ T cells once about 10 days of culture had passed. Worth noting for this clone: What it binds is unknown.

Clones were sequenced by immunoSEQ multiplex PCR, and TCRdb holds only the in-frame ones, with some missing. Here the sample spans 14,000 or so clones, about 80% being singletons. Losses at the gene ends were 5 bases for V and 5 bases for J; bases not matched to a gene: 4. Germline V gene data show CDR1 as SEHNR and CDR2 as FQNEAQ (reference sequence). CDR3 length: 15 amino acids. This clonotype was sampled from a human donor who received a COVID-19 vaccine. The chain combines TRBV7-9 with TRBJ2-5; 14 nucleotides match TRBD2. Sequenced material: CD4+ T cells from PBMCs cultured with HCoV-229E spike peptides, taken before COVID-19 vaccination. The CDR3 is CASSRGLAGGETQYF. The CDR3 DNA reads TGTGCCAGCAGCCGAGGACTAGCGGGGGGTGAGACCCAGTACTTC.